This T cell receptor (beta chain) was captured in a study of response to subunit inactivated influenza vaccine. A note on this clonotype: This may be a read error: a much more frequent sequence differs by one nucleotide.

Each CDR3 protein is one row after TCRdb ran MiXCR on the RT-PCR reads. Of over 150,000 distinct CDR3 sequences listed, about 10% are singletons. The receptor was isolated from a man aged 50 to 69 who received an inactivated influenza vaccine. Material: CD8+ T cells sorted from PBMCs, obtained approximately 25 months after vaccination.

CDR3 loop: CASSQKPSGSYEQYF. CDR3 nucleotides: TGTGCCAGCAGCCAAAAGCCTAGCGGCTCCTACGAGCAGTACTTC. The chain couples TRBV4-2 to TRBJ2-7; TRBD2 agrees at 7 bases. J lost 0 bases, V lost 2 bases, and 4 bases had no gene match. The CDR3 covers 15 residues. CDR1 and CDR2 from the germline V gene are LGHNA and YNFKEQ.